The 25 T cell receptor beta chains listed next were all sequenced from one sample in a study of shared clonotypes between healthy human individuals. It was CD45RO-negative cells, positively selected for CCR7, that made up naive CD8 cells, with terminally differentiated effector memory CD45RA+ cells excluded. Libraries were prepared by immunoSEQ multiplex PCR; TCRdb keeps only in-frame clonotypes and omits some of them. The sample records about 2,200,000 clones, approximately 94% being singletons. Sequencing was carried out using naive CD8+ T cells from PBMCs. The source is a man between 18 and 35 years old in good health. Some clones in this sample may be carry-over from other donors' samples.

This chain connects TRBV5-1 to TRBJ2-3; a weak D match, TRBD1 (5 bases). Germline CDR1 is SGHRS and CDR2 is YFSETQ. The CDR3 is 15 residues long. V lost 3 bases and J 2 bases, leaving 13 bases between the germline ends. CDR3 region: CASSSDRYNTDTQYF. CDR3 nucleotides: TGCGCCAGCAGCTCCGACAGATATAACACAGATACGCAGTATTTT.

Concerning this clone itself: Other DNA sequences in the sample encode the same CDR3. The chain is built from TRBV4-3 and TRBJ2-1; possibly TRBD1 or TRBD2 for D (5 bases each). Germline V gene sequence: CDR1 LGHNA, CDR2 YSLEER. The CDR3 consists of 14 residues. Between the trimmed V and J ends, which lost 4 bases and 5 bases, there was a span of 12 bases. CDR3: CASSPRVGHNEQFF. The CDR3 nucleotides are TGCGCCAGCAGCCCCCGAGTGGGACACAATGAGCAGTTCTTC.

The CDR3 loop is CASSETGNAFF. The CDR3 coding sequence is TGCGCCAGCAGTGAGACAGGCAACGCTTTCTTT. V and J are TRBV10-2 and TRBJ1-1; possible D gene TRBD1, 5 bases. The CDR3 has 11 residues. Germline assignment: CDR1 WSHSY and CDR2 SAAADI. With 2 bases removed from V and 11 bases from J, the gap between germline ends came to 9 bases.

V and J are TRBV7-9 and TRBJ2-1; D call uncertain. The CDR3 loop spans 12 amino acids. Germline loops: CDR1 SEHNR, CDR2 FQNEAQ (reference sequence). CDR3 amino acids: CEARGSYNEQFF. The CDR3 bases are TGTGAGGCTAGAGGCTCCTACAATGAGCAGTTCTTC.

The rearrangement joins TRBV11-3 to TRBJ2-2; 12 positions match TRBD2. Germline trimming cut 5 bases from V and 6 bases from J; bases unmatched to any gene: 7. Germline lookup yields CDR1 SGHNT and CDR2 YENEEA. The CDR3 totals 16 residues. CDR3 in amino acids: CASSPRLAGVPGELFF. CDR3 nucleotides: TGTGCCAGCAGCCCGCGACTAGCGGGAGTCCCCGGGGAGCTGTTTTTT.

This clone was observed a single time. The genes are TRBV2 and TRBJ2-7, with 9 positions matching TRBD2. J lost 2 bases, V lost 5 bases, and 4 bases had no gene match. CDR3 length equals 14 residues. The germline V gene has CDR1 SNHLY and CDR2 FYNNEI. DNA of the CDR3: TGTGCCAGCAGTAGCGGGAGGTGGCCCTACGAGCAGTACTTC. Protein product: CASSSGRWPYEQYF. The complete variable domain, with remaining parts taken from reference TRBV2 and TRBJ2-7, reads EPEVTQTPSHQVTQMGQEVILRCVPISNHLYFYWYRQILGQKVEFLVSFYNNEISEKSEIFDDQFSVERPDGSNFTLKIRSTKLEDSAMYFCASSSGRWPYEQYFGPGTRLTVT.

This clone was detected once. This rearrangement joins TRBV11-3 to TRBJ1-1; 8 bases align to TRBD1. Germline CDR1 SGHNT, CDR2 YENEEA. With 5 bases clipped from V and 0 bases from J, the junction kept 5 bases outside the gene matches. CDR3 size: 15 residues. The CDR3 reads CASSGRTGLNTEAFF. The CDR3 DNA is TGTGCCAGCAGCGGACGGACAGGGTTGAACACTGAAGCTTTCTTT.

This clone was counted only a few times. The chain links TRBV9 to TRBJ1-1; no clear D gene. Germline V CDR1 and CDR2: SGDLS, YYNGEE. There are 17 residues in the CDR3. Trimming left V 2 bases short and J 3 bases short, with 20 bases between. CDR3: CASSVFVGGQVDTEAFF. CDR3 DNA: TGTGCCAGCAGCGTTTTCGTTGGAGGGCAGGTGGACACTGAAGCTTTCTTT.

This chain joins TRBV5-1 and TRBJ2-1, with TRBD2 identical over 12 bases. Per germline, CDR1 SGHRS and CDR2 YFSETQ. V lost 4 bases to trimming and J lost 7 bases; unmatched junction nucleotides: 9. The CDR3 runs to 16 residues. CDR3: CASSPKLAGGGNEQFF. DNA for the CDR3: TGCGCCAGCAGCCCGAAGCTAGCGGGAGGGGGTAATGAGCAGTTCTTC. Full variable domain (rest looked up from reference TRBV5-1 and TRBJ2-1): KAGVTQTPRYLIKTRGQQVTLSCSPISGHRSVSWYQQTPGQGLQFLFEYFSETQRNKGNFPGRFSGRQFSNSRSEMNVSTLELGDSALYLCASSPKLAGGGNEQFFGPGTRLTVL.

V gene TRBV30 combines with J gene TRBJ2-7, with D possibly TRBD2 on 5 matching bases. The germline V and J ends were trimmed by 8 bases and 0 bases, with 11 bases remaining between them. The CDR3 runs 12 residues. Germline V gene data show CDR1 as GTSNPN and CDR2 as SVGIG (reference sequence). The CDR3 region is CAGLRDSYEQYF. In DNA form, the CDR3 reads TGTGCCGGATTACGGGACTCCTACGAGCAGTACTTC.

The V call is TRBV7-5, the J call TRBJ1-1; the D call of TRBD1 is as the table states it, not checked on the DNA. TRBV7-5 is tagged as a pseudogene. The CDR3 loop spans 18 amino acids. The DNA of the CDR3 is TGTGCCAGAAGCTTATCGTATGGAGGGGGCGCGACGAACACTGAAGCTTTCTTT. This sequence encodes CARSLSYGGGATNTEAFF.

The V and J genes are TRBV6-7 and TRBJ1-5, with D maybe TRBD1 (5 bases). TRBV6-7 counts as an open reading frame of uncertain function. This CDR3 is 13 amino acids long. Trimming took 7 bases from V and 5 from J, leaving 12 bases between them. This CDR3 is CASTQGPHQPQHF. The CDR3 DNA reads as TGTGCCAGCACCCAGGGCCCCCATCAGCCCCAGCATTTT.

This clone was found once. The chain combines TRBV4-3 with TRBJ2-7; TRBD2 agrees at 10 bases. J gave up 5 bases and V 4 bases, and 5 bases lay outside the gene matches. CDR1 LGHNA and CDR2 YSLEER come from the germline V gene. The CDR3 totals 14 residues. The CDR3 bases are TGCGCCAGCAGCCCTAGCGGGAGTTCCCACGAGCAGTACTTC. Translating it yields CASSPSGSSHEQYF.

V gene TRBV5-6 combines with J gene TRBJ1-1; D is uncertain. This CDR3 spans 14 amino acids. Germline V gene data show CDR1 as SGHDT and CDR2 as YYEEEE. V shed 6 bases and J shed 1 base, with 13 bases lying between them. CDR3 region: CASKARNENTEAFF. Written as DNA, the CDR3 is TGTGCCAGCAAAGCTCGGAACGAGAACACTGAAGCTTTCTTT.

The rearrangement joins TRBV7-8 to TRBJ2-2; no clear D. Looked up from germline, CDR1 is SGHVS and CDR2 is FQNEAQ. The V gene lost 2 bases and the J gene lost 6 bases, with 13 bases spanning the gap. The CDR3 runs to 15 residues. The CDR3 DNA is TGTGCCAGCAGCTTATACTCACCTCGGGCCGGGGAGCTGTTTTTT. Residues: CASSLYSPRAGELFF.

The chain recombines TRBV11-2 with TRBJ1-1, with 7 bases that match TRBD1. The V gene's germline CDR1 is SGHAT and CDR2 FQNNGV. The V and J ends lost 5 bases and 7 bases, in that order; junction bases with no gene match: 7. This CDR3 has 13 residues. In DNA, the CDR3 is TGTGCCAGCAGCAATAAGGACAGGCTTGAAGCTTTCTTT. It is translated as CASSNKDRLEAFF. The variable domain in full, with the rest retrieved from reference TRBV11-2 and TRBJ1-1, is EAGVAQSPRYKIIEKRQSVAFWCNPISGHATLYWYQQILGQGPKLLIQFQNNGVVDDSQLPKDRFSAERLKGVDSTLKIQPAKLEDSAVYLCASSNKDRLEAFFGQGTRLTVV.

Concerning this clone itself: The same CDR3 is also encoded by other DNA sequences in this sample. The chain employs TRBV28 and TRBJ1-5, with no clear D. CDR3 length: 11 residues. V was pared by 5 bases and J by 6 bases, with 5 bases between. Germline-derived CDR1 and CDR2 are MDHEN and SYDVKM. The CDR3 coding sequence is TGTGCCAGCAGTCATGCTCAGCCCCAGCATTTT. This gives the protein CASSHAQPQHF.

The chain has TRBV7-9 and TRBJ2-1; TRBD2 aligns across 8 bases. This CDR3 has 17 amino acids. CDR1 is SEHNR and CDR2 is FQNEAQ in the germline V gene (reference sequence). The junction had 8 bases not matched to a gene; V was cut back by 0 bases and J by 4 bases. CDR3 coding DNA: TGTGCCAGCAGCTTAGCCTCACTAGCGGCCTATTACAATGAGCAGTTCTTC. As protein: CASSLASLAAYYNEQFF.

The genes are TRBV19 and TRBJ1-5, with 10 bases lining up with TRBD1. CDR3 size: 15 residues. Unmatched junction bases numbered 7, after V lost 7 bases and J lost 4 bases. The germline CDR1 and CDR2 sequences are LNHDA and SQIVND (reference sequence). The CDR3 reads CASTRDRGGNQPQHF. Written as DNA, the CDR3 is TGTGCCAGTACCCGGGACAGGGGCGGGAATCAGCCCCAGCATTTT.

CDR3 protein: CASSPIDKDNEKLFF. Written as DNA, the CDR3 is TGTGCCAGCAGCCCGATCGACAAGGATAATGAAAAACTGTTTTTT. The chain is built from TRBV7-9 and TRBJ1-4; D unresolved. This CDR3 contains 15 residues. The germline V and J ends were trimmed by 5 bases and 4 bases, with 14 bases remaining between them. Looked up from germline, CDR1 is SEHNR and CDR2 is FQNEAQ (reference sequence).

This clone was observed once. This chain links TRBV28 with TRBJ2-1, with unresolved D. CDR3 length: 13 residues. Germline loops: CDR1 MDHEN, CDR2 SYDVKM. V lost 10 bases and J 8 bases, leaving 18 bases between the germline ends. The CDR3 here is CATSPLIGDEQFF. CDR3 bases: TGTGCCACCTCTCCCCTCATTGGGGATGAGCAGTTCTTC.

This chain joins TRBV9 and TRBJ2-6, with 8 positions matching TRBD1. The J segment lost 0 bases and the V segment lost 3 bases, leaving 8 bases of the junction unmatched. The germline CDR1 and CDR2 sequences are SGDLS and YYNGEE. The CDR3 extends over 18 amino acids. CDR3 residues: CASSASTGAYSGANVLTF. The CDR3 DNA is TGTGCCAGCAGCGCATCGACAGGGGCCTACTCTGGGGCCAACGTCCTGACTTTC.

The chain couples TRBV29-1 to TRBJ2-7; D uncertain. Per the germline V gene, CDR1 is SQVTM and CDR2 is ANQGSEA. The V end lost 7 bases, the J end lost 1 base, and 11 bases lay between the germline ends. This CDR3 is 12 amino acids long. The DNA for the CDR3 is TGCAGCGCTACCCTTGAATCCTACGAGCAGTACTTC. Protein product: CSATLESYEQYF.

The chain employs TRBV27 and TRBJ2-1, with a tentative D call TRBD2 (5 bases). V was trimmed by 4 bases and J by 6 bases, leaving 10 bases between them. The CDR3 runs to 13 residues. Germline CDR1 reads MNHEY; CDR2 reads SMNVEV (reference sequence). Here the CDR3 DNA reads TGTGCCAGCAGTTCGGGATCCGGCAATGAGCAGTTCTTC. It translates to CASSSGSGNEQFF.

A note on this clone: The sample has other DNA sequences that encode this CDR3 too. This sequence joins TRBV28 and TRBJ2-7; tentative D call: TRBD2 (5 bases). Trimming shortened V by 6 bases and J by 0 bases, and 9 bases separated the two germline ends. Germline-derived CDR1 and CDR2 are MDHEN and SYDVKM. This CDR3 region has 13 residues. The CDR3 here is CASRPGSSYEQYF. The CDR3 DNA follows: TGTGCCAGCAGACCGGGATCCTCCTACGAGCAGTACTTC.